This T cell receptor (beta chain) is from a study of T cells in Graves' hyperthyroidism and ophthalmopathy (dated by TCRdb to about 2019). Broadly, across the study: Peripheral blood samples were taken at the time of initial diagnosis, prior to any treatment. For training and testing, the approximately 92 patients in the discovery cohort were randomly divided in a 7:3 ratio. After sampling, hyperthyroidism patients received methimazole starting at 30 mg daily, and ophthalmopathy patients received high-dose intravenous methylprednisolone. A discovery cohort of about 95 patients, about 43 with Graves' ophthalmopathy and under 60 with stable Graves' hyperthyroidism, was used to find distinguishing TCR V-J signatures. In addition, the study compared T-cell repertoires in thyroid tissue and in blood from six Graves' hyperthyroidism patients. Prospective prediction of ophthalmopathy was tested in an independent validation cohort of fewer than 20 hyperthyroidism patients and 15 to 17 patients who later progressed to ophthalmopathy. The paper describes TCR Vbeta CDR3 sequencing of 120 to 150 peripheral blood samples, made up of about 40 ophthalmopathy patients, roughly 80 hyperthyroidism patients and 17 progressor patients. The study at large found these results: A model built on a 13 V-J signature distinguished ophthalmopathy from stable hyperthyroidism, reaching roughly 88% sensitivity and around 81% specificity in cross-validation and 80%/75% in testing. Sample size was not statistically predetermined, and investigators were not blinded to group allocation. Blood samples also contained most of the expanded thyroid clonotypes (frequency above 0.001), which suggests that blood repertoires may reflect thyroid immune responses. In validation, progression to ophthalmopathy was predicted by the model with approximately 67% sensitivity and roughly 76% specificity, a median of about 6.8 months before onset.

Including cysteine and phenylalanine, the CDR3 has 17 amino acids. Of all the DNA, just the CDR3 is kept, 51 bases in frame from base 1. The CDR1 and CDR2 encoded by the germline V gene are SGHDN and FVKESK. The trim is 0 bases for V and 4 bases for J, with a gap of 18 bases between the germline ends. This clonotype was observed at least ten times. Its recognized antigen is unknown. No base qualities exist here, and no much larger clone lies one base off it. Hyperthyroidism patients were newly diagnosed, had a disease duration of under 2 months, and were aged 18 to 65 years. Any patient with an uncontrolled infection, another autoimmune disease, pregnancy or lactation was excluded. Diagnoses relied on clinical symptoms, serum thyroxine and TRAb, thyroid ultrasound and orbital computed tomography. Blood from progressor patients was collected at the time of first diagnosis with hyperthyroidism, before any ophthalmopathy symptoms had appeared. PBMCs were isolated from about 10 ml of fresh peripheral blood by Ficoll-Paque density gradient centrifugation. Patients classed as progressors first received a Graves' hyperthyroidism diagnosis and then went on to develop ophthalmopathy during follow-up. Trizol reagent was used to extract total RNA, and RNA quality was then checked on an Agilent 2100 Bioanalyzer.

TCR beta CDR3 regions were amplified from RNA transcripts. The TCR CDR3 was subjected to a first round of RT-PCR using the HTBI primer set and the Qiagen OneStep RT-PCR kit. The libraries were constructed in a second round of multiplex PCR and then size-selected and purified. Libraries were sequenced paired-end with 100 bp reads on an Illumina HiSeq2000. As for the original processing: Raw data were processed with SOAPnuke, discarding reads with adapters, uncalled bases, mean Phred below 15, or no exact constant-primer or identifier match. High-quality paired reads were merged with COPE v1.2.5, and unique nucleotide sequences were defined as clonotypes. Clonotypes were aligned to IMGT TRBV, TRBD and TRBJ reference segments using MiTCR v1.1. Only V-J combinations with frequency above 0.0001, covering 99.2% of repertoires, were analysed. The TCS score was defined as the ratio of F50 (clonal expansion) to E x V (chaos), calculated using BLOSUM62-based TCRdist between CDR3 peptides within each V-J. Welch's t-statistics and random forest reduced some 510 V-J features to 10 to 15, which were used in a naive Bayes classifier (R e1071). TCRdb redid the processing of the public reads, applying fastp at Q25 and MiXCR, and retained in-frame beta chains. Merged by CDR3 protein, the rows form single entries marked with the most common genes and DNA. These V and J calls derive from TCRdb rather than the authors' analysis. The sample table shows 550,000 to 850,000 distinct CDR3 sequences, and under 20% are seen once. 16% of the sample belongs to the ten largest clones.

Sequenced: blood. This TCR was sampled from a woman aged 45-60 years with Graves' hyperthyroidism that later progressed to Graves' ophthalmopathy. The rearranged chain carries TRBV14 and TRBJ1-1; tentative D gene TRBD1, with 6 bases matching. CDR3 protein: CASSQDRGGAYSTEAFF. The sequenced DNA is TGTGCCAGCAGCCAAGATCGGGGGGGCGCTTATTCCACTGAAGCTTTCTTT.